These T cell receptor beta chains were read from a single sample in a study of shared clonotypes between healthy human individuals. Libraries were prepared by immunoSEQ multiplex PCR; TCRdb keeps only in-frame clonotypes and omits some of them. The profile covers 550,000 to 750,000 clones, with about 95% appearing a single time and approximately 0.1% taken by the ten largest. Sequencing used naive CD8+ T cells sorted from blood. These receptors all stem from a young woman in good health. CDR3s include the opening cysteine and the closing phenylalanine or tryptophan. D genes are given only for firm matches. Rows may omit the clone size; those that give it use once, few, many or a size class.

TRBD2	TRBJ2-7	TRBV4-1	NA	CASSQDPSGREQYF	TGCGCCAGCAGCCAAGATCCTAGCGGGAGGGAGCAGTACTTC
NA	TRBJ1-1	TRBV27	NA	CASSGPDRLVEAFF	TGTGCCAGCAGTGGACCTGACCGGCTCGTAGAAGCTTTCTTT
NA	TRBJ2-2	TRBV7-8	NA	CASSLSSMTGELFF	TGTGCCAGCAGCTTATCTAGCATGACCGGGGAGCTGTTTTTT
TRBD2	TRBJ2-3	TRBV5-8	NA	CASSPGLAGENTQYF	TGTGCCAGCAGCCCGGGACTAGCGGGAGAAAATACGCAGTATTTT
NA	TRBJ1-2	TRBV27	NA	CATGTADYGYTF	TGTGCCACCGGAACGGCCGACTATGGCTACACCTTC
TRBD2	TRBJ2-7	TRBV10-1	NA	CASSDTLAGAWEQYF	TGCGCCAGCAGTGATACTCTAGCGGGAGCGTGGGAGCAGTACTTC
NA	TRBJ1-1	TRBV28	NA	CASSLSGSTEAFF	TGTGCCAGCAGTTTATCAGGGAGCACTGAAGCTTTCTTT
NA	TRBJ2-5	TRBV29-1	NA	CSVEGVRGSVQETQYF	TGCAGCGTTGAAGGGGTTCGGGGGAGCGTTCAAGAGACCCAGTACTTC
NA	TRBJ1-5	TRBV7-2	NA	CASSFDRFQPQHF	TGTGCCAGCAGCTTCGACAGGTTTCAGCCCCAGCATTTT
TRBD2	TRBJ2-1	TRBV29-1	NA	CSAALAGAGDEQFF	TGCAGCGCCGCACTAGCGGGAGCCGGCGATGAGCAGTTCTTC
NA	TRBJ2-7	TRBV29-1	NA	CSVEETAYEQYF	TGCAGCGTTGAAGAGACCGCCTACGAGCAGTACTTC
NA	TRBJ2-3	TRBV11-2	NA	CASSLGSSTDTQYF	TGTGCCAGCAGCTTAGGGTCGAGCACAGATACGCAGTATTTT
TRBD2	TRBJ2-7	TRBV5-6	NA	CASSLEGTRVAYEQYF	TGTGCCAGCAGCTTGGAAGGGACTAGAGTCGCCTACGAGCAGTACTTC
TRBD2	TRBJ2-7	TRBV7-2	NA	CASSRTSGSDEQYF	TGTGCCAGCAGCCGGACTAGCGGGAGCGACGAGCAGTACTTC
TRBD1	TRBJ2-1	TRBV2	NA	CASRAGQGAYNEQFF	TGTGCCAGCAGAGCGGGACAGGGGGCTTACAATGAGCAGTTCTTC
TRBD2	TRBJ2-2	TRBV5-1	NA	CASSTTGLVFTGELFF	TGCGCCAGCAGCACGACGGGACTAGTTTTCACCGGGGAGCTGTTTTTT
NA	TRBJ2-3	TRBV13	NA	CASSLVLVPDTQYF	TGTGCCAGCAGCTTAGTTTTAGTCCCGGATACGCAGTATTTT
TRBD1	TRBJ2-2	TRBV27	NA	CASSFGTGGTGELFF	TGTGCCAGCAGTTTTGGGACAGGGGGCACCGGGGAGCTGTTTTTT
NA	TRBJ1-4	TRBV15	once	CATGALLEKLFF	TGTGCCACCGGGGCCCTACTGGAAAAACTGTTTTTT
TRBD2	TRBJ2-5	TRBV28	NA	CASSFSGSGETQYF	TGTGCCAGCAGTTTTAGCGGGAGTGGCGAGACCCAGTACTTC
TRBD2	TRBJ2-2	TRBV5-6	NA	CASSEALAEYTGELFF	TGTGCCAGCAGCGAGGCCCTAGCGGAGTACACCGGGGAGCTGTTTTTT
NA	TRBJ2-3	TRBV27	NA	CASSLTSPHDTQYF	TGTGCCAGCAGTTTAACTTCCCCTCATGATACGCAGTATTTT
NA	TRBJ1-1	TRBV19	once	CASSLGRAGSTEAFF	TGTGCCAGTAGTCTCGGACGGGCGGGATCCACTGAAGCTTTCTTT
TRBD1	TRBJ1-6	TRBV27	NA	CASSLKGARFSPLHF	TGTGCCAGCAGTTTGAAGGGGGCAAGGTTTTCACCCCTCCACTTT
TRBD2	TRBJ2-5	TRBV30	NA	CAWIGVAGVKETQYF	TGTGCCTGGATTGGGGTAGCGGGAGTTAAAGAGACCCAGTACTTC
NA	TRBJ1-2	TRBV6-1	NA	CASSDYQWAGSDYGYTF	TGTGCCAGCAGTGACTACCAATGGGCAGGGTCGGACTATGGCTACACCTTC
TRBD2	TRBJ2-2	TRBV30	once	CAWSDPLAGDTGELFF	TGTGCCTGGAGCGACCCACTAGCGGGAGACACCGGGGAGCTGTTTTTT
TRBD1	TRBJ2-5	TRBV10-3	NA	CAISESMMGQGGETQYF	TGTGCCATCAGTGAGTCGATGATGGGACAGGGCGGAGAGACCCAGTACTTC
NA	TRBJ2-1	TRBV28	NA	CASSFSSGGISYNEQFF	TGTGCCAGCAGTTTTAGTAGCGGAGGGATCTCCTACAATGAGCAGTTCTTC
NA	TRBJ1-1	TRBV9	NA	CASSAEGLLNTEAFF	TGTGCCAGCAGCGCCGAGGGGTTGCTGAACACTGAAGCTTTCTTT
NA	TRBJ1-5	TRBV30	once	CAWSGPLSNQPQHF	TGTGCCTGGAGTGGGCCTTTAAGCAATCAGCCCCAGCATTTT